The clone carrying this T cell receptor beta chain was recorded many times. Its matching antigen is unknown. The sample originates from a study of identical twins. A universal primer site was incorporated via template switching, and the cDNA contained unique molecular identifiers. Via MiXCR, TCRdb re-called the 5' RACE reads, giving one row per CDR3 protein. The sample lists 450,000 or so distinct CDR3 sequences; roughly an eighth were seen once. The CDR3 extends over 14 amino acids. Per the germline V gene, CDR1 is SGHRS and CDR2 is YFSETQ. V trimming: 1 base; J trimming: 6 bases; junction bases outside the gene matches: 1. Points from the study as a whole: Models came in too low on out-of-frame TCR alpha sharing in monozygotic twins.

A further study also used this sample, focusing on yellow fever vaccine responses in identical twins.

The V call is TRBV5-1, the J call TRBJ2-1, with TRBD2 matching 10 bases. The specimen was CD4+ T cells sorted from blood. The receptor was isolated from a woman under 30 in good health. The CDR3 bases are TGCGCCAGCAGCTTGAGCGGGGGGGCCAATGAGCAGTTCTTC. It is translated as CASSLSGGANEQFF.